The sequence of this T cell receptor beta chain was determined in a study of blood T cell repertoires in COVID-19 (dated by TCRdb to about 2020). Regarding the research as a whole: The collaborator samples originated in the United States, Italy and Spain and spanned the acute and convalescent phases of COVID-19. The sample metadata nearly always contained a de-identified subject ID, COVID-19 status, age in years and sex. Subjects who had been exposed to COVID-19, were actively infected with it, or had recovered from it provided the deeply sampled blood TCRbeta repertoires that made up the dataset. Samples came from the ongoing ImmuneRACE study (first 160 participants) plus 1,254 subjects from 6 global collaborators. HLA class I and class II types, where available, came from metadata supplied by the sample provider rather than from assay-based typing. The material from the prospective study consisted of cDNA or gDNA derived from T cells, B-cell-depleted T cells, or PBMCs. A freely available public database, intended as a resource for researchers studying the immune response to SARS-CoV-2, is where the repertoires were released. On the study overall, not on this receptor specifically: How much clinical and demographic metadata was included differed by source and by participant, and the metadata was provided uncurated.

Turning to this clone: No cognate antigen has been identified for it. No base-level quality is on record; no much larger clone is a single base apart.

The immunoSEQ Assay, a bias-controlled multiplex PCR, was used to amplify TCRbeta CDR3 regions from genomic DNA. Under the source paper's analysis protocol: The number of nucleated cells in each sample was estimated from the amplification of reference gene primers within the assay. To quantify the absolute abundance of each unique TCRbeta CDR3 rearrangement, sequence reads were collapsed and filtered. Productive Simpson clonality was computed per sample as the square root of Simpson's diversity index over productive rearrangements. This immuneACCESS table, as held by TCRdb, lists in-frame sequences with V and J called but not all clones. Of the missing ones, under half trace to an unresolved V gene in checked studies; the others have no known cause. The V and J calls and clone size come from that table; D and trimming were worked out from the DNA. Across this sample there are 250,000 to 350,000 clones, with roughly 90% seen only once. In total, the top ten clones hold approximately 2.9% of the sample.

One collaborating source in Seattle enrolled patients while the patients were actively infected and followed the patients over time throughout the course of disease. Collaborating institutions collected whole blood in K2EDTA tubes following their own protocols. For TCRbeta analysis, collaborator samples were shipped as frozen whole blood, as isolated PBMCs, or as DNA extracted from either sample type. The sequence was obtained from a woman aged 30 to 39 with COVID-19, enrolled during active disease. The specimen was peripheral blood.

The CDR3: CASRGGVGKNTEAFF. The DNA is TGTGCCAGCAGGGGGGGTGTGGGGAAGAACACTGAAGCTTTCTTT. The sequence links TRBV5-4 to TRBJ1-1; tentative D gene TRBD1, with 5 bases matching. V is shortened by 5 bases, J by 1 base, and the region joining them spans 15 bases. The CDR3 spans 15 residues, from the cysteine through the phenylalanine. Only the CDR3 portion is preserved as DNA: 45 bases, with reading frame beginning at the first base. The CDR1 and CDR2 encoded by the germline V gene (reference sequence) are SGHNT and YYREEE.